This entry is about one TCR beta chain. Antigen specificity is unknown. MiXCR, run by TCRdb on the PCR reads, gives a single entry per CDR3 protein. The sample lists 600,000 to 650,000 distinct CDR3 sequences, 15% to 20% seen once, with roughly 0.83% in the top ten. The CDR3 is 15 amino acids. In germline, CDR1 is KGHSH, CDR2 LQKENI. With V trimmed by 6 bases and J by 2 bases, 7 bases remained unmatched. The data stem from a study of molecular identifiers for immune sequencing clone quantification. Study-level results: In CMV-specific effectors, clones above 20 copies held over 98% of molecules; naive, under 1%.

What was sequenced was naive CD8+ T cells from blood, with Jurkat cell RNA spiked in. Subset reported: FACS-sorted CD8+CD4-CCR7+CD45RA+ naive T cells. The origin of this receptor is a human donor in good health. Some libraries in this study had Jurkat cell RNA spiked in. V is TRBV18 and J is TRBJ2-1; 7 positions agree with TRBD1. The CDR3 sequence is CASSFRDSTYNEQFF. Written as DNA, the CDR3 is TGTGCCAGCTCGTTCCGGGACAGCACCTACAATGAGCAGTTCTTC. The entire variable domain, with the rest obtained from reference TRBV18 and TRBJ2-1, is as follows: NAGVMQNPRHLVRRRGQEARLRCSPMKGHSHVYWYRQLPEEGLKFMVYLQKENIIDESGMPKERFSAEFPKEGPSILRIQQVVRGDSAAYFCASSFRDSTYNEQFFGPGTRLTVL.